These T cell receptor beta chains were read from a single sample in a study of shared clonotypes between healthy human individuals. Clones were sequenced by immunoSEQ multiplex PCR, and TCRdb holds only the in-frame ones, with some missing. Of 100,000 to 120,000 clones listed, roughly 70% are singletons. What was sequenced was memory CD8+ T cells sorted from blood. These receptors originate from a woman in her thirties in good health. Each CDR3 is given with its conserved first and last residue. The D gene is left open where the match is weak.

v_gene	len	d_gene	j_gene	CDR3aa
TRBV11-2	17	NA	TRBJ2-3	CASSLPPVTVTVDTQYF
TRBV19	14	TRBD1	TRBJ2-7	CASTEGTGHYEQYF
TRBV6-5	13	NA	TRBJ2-7	CASSYFQGDEQYF
TRBV19	15	NA	TRBJ1-6	CASSPRIGGRSPLHF
TRBV7-7	14	NA	TRBJ2-1	CASSLVVGGNEQFF
TRBV2	12	NA	TRBJ1-4	CASTRRSEKLFF
TRBV5-1	19	TRBD1	NA	CASSLVTGAGSSLSYEQYF
TRBV27	14	NA	TRBJ2-7	CASSPLPGDYEQYF
TRBV25-1	17	NA	TRBJ1-1	CASSESIPLGGNTEAFF
TRBV10-3	11	NA	TRBJ1-5	CAIGGDQPQHF
TRBV28	17	NA	TRBJ1-1	CASSPGSDRPMNTEAFF
TRBV11-2	13	TRBD1	TRBJ1-2	CASSSQGAYGYTF
TRBV4-1	15	NA	TRBJ1-3	CASSPWQGTGNTIYF
TRBV7-2	15	TRBD2	TRBJ2-7	CASSQDHGTSDEQYF
TRBV5-4	16	NA	TRBJ2-7	CASSLVGLPILNEQYF
TRBV23-1	18	TRBD1	TRBJ2-6	CASSKGQGIFSGANVLTF
TRBV5-4	15	TRBD2	TRBJ2-7	CASSLIASGRYEQYF
TRBV28	15	TRBD1	TRBJ2-3	CASRGGQGATDTQYF
TRBV30	14	NA	TRBJ1-4	CAGNGVATNEKLFF
TRBV13	12	TRBD1	TRBJ2-1	CASSFGDRVPFF
TRBV27	17	NA	TRBJ1-4	CASSYWGKHTDNEKLFF
TRBV7-6	14	TRBD1	TRBJ1-6	CASSWDREGSPLHF
TRBV19	14	NA	TRBJ1-1	CATLPDNPNTEAFF
TRBV18	14	NA	TRBJ1-1	CASSPGGLGTEAFF
TRBV6-4	15	NA	TRBJ2-1	CASSEASSSYNEQFF
TRBV28	13	TRBD2	TRBJ2-5	CASSGAGEQTQYF
TRBV28	14	NA	TRBJ1-5	CASSSPYSNQPQHF
TRBV6-5	15	NA	TRBJ2-2	CASSYARENTGELFF
TRBV5-1	13	NA	TRBJ2-3	CASSLAEDDTQYF
TRBV15	14	NA	TRBJ2-5	CATSRDRGLETQYF
TRBV6-1	15	TRBD2	TRBJ2-1	CASSERTSGISEQFF
TRBV7-8	17	NA	TRBJ1-4	CASSSLGGVATNEKLFF
TRBV2	13	NA	TRBJ1-5	CASKVQIPQPQHF
TRBV9	14	NA	TRBJ2-7	CASSEGGSSYEQYF
TRBV7-8	15	TRBD1	TRBJ2-7	CASRKDRGPQDEQYF
TRBV2	15	NA	TRBJ2-7	CASSEARRNHDEQYF
TRBV5-1	13	TRBD2	TRBJ2-7	CASSLVLAGEQYF
TRBV4-2	16	NA	TRBJ2-2	CASSQSGVPNTGELFF
TRBV28	15	TRBD2	TRBJ2-3	CASSLGGGDTDTQYF
TRBV7-9	18	NA	TRBJ1-6	CASSVDGQGSSYNSPLHF
TRBV5-4	14	NA	TRBJ2-2	CASSLGLNTGELFF
TRBV27	18	NA	TRBJ2-5	CASSLSPLRFEYQETQYF